The present T cell receptor (beta chain) was sequenced within a study of shared clonotypes between healthy human individuals. Produced via immunoSEQ multiplex PCR; TCRdb's table is partial and in-frame only. Of approximately 2,000,000 clones in the sample, around 93% are singletons; the top ten hold less than 2%. General study points: Estimated richness was generally greater in naive than memory subsets. Non-shared clonotypes showed lower generation probabilities than clonotypes common to all four donors. Sorted-subset sequencing was shown by rarefaction to be incomplete despite large depth.

The germline V gene has CDR1 MNHEY and CDR2 SMNVEV (reference sequence). With 7 bases removed from V and 2 bases from J, the gap between germline ends came to 8 bases. The CDR3 covers 12 residues. Remarks on this clone: Its antigen remains unidentified.

Naive CD8 isolation took CD45RO-negative cells positively selected for CCR7 and excluded terminally differentiated effector memory CD45RA+ cells. The sample taken for sequencing was naive CD8+ T cells from PBMCs. This clonotype was sampled from a man younger than 35 in good health. Some clones in this sample may be carry-over from other donors' samples. The gene calls are TRBV27 and TRBJ2-5; no definite D call. Written as DNA, the CDR3 is TGTGCCAGCAAGTCCTCACAAGAGACCCAGTACTTC. The encoded protein is CASKSSQETQYF.